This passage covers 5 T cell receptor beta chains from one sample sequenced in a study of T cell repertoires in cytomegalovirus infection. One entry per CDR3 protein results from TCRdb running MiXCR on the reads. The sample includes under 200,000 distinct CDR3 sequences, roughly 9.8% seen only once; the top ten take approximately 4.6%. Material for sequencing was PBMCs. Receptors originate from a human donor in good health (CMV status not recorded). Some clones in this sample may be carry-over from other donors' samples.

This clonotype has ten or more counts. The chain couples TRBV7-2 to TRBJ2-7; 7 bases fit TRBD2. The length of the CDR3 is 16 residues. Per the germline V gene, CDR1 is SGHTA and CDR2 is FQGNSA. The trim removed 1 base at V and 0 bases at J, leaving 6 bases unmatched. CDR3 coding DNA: TGTGCCAGCAGCTTAGTCGGAGGCGGGAGCTCCTACGAGCAGTACTTC. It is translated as CASSLVGGGSSYEQYF.

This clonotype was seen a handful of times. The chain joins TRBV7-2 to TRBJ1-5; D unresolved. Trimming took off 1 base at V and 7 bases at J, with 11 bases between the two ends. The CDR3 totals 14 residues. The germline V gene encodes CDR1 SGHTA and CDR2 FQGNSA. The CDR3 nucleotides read TGTGCCAGCAGCTTAGGTAGTCCTGGGCAGCCCCAGCATTTT. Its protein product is CASSLGSPGQPQHF.

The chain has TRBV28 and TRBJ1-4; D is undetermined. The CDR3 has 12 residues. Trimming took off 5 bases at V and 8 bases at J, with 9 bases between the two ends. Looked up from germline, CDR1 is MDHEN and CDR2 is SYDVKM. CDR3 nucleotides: TGTGCCAGCAGTCTACTCTTGGAAAAACTGTTTTTT. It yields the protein CASSLLLEKLFF.

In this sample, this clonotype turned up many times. CDR3: CASRPGQGVHEQFF. Written as DNA, the CDR3 is TGTGCCTCACGACCGGGACAGGGAGTCCATGAGCAGTTCTTC. The chain combines TRBV10-3 with TRBJ2-1; 9 bases line up with TRBD1. Trimming removed 11 bases from V and 8 bases from J; junction bases left unmatched: 13. Per the germline V gene, CDR1 is ENHRY and CDR2 is SYGVKD. The length of the CDR3 is 14 residues.

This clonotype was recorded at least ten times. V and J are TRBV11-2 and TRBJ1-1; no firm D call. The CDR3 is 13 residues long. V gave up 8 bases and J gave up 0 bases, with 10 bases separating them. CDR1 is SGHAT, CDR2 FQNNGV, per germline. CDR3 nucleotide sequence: TGTGCCAGCGGTACAGTCATGAACACTGAAGCTTTCTTT. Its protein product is CASGTVMNTEAFF.